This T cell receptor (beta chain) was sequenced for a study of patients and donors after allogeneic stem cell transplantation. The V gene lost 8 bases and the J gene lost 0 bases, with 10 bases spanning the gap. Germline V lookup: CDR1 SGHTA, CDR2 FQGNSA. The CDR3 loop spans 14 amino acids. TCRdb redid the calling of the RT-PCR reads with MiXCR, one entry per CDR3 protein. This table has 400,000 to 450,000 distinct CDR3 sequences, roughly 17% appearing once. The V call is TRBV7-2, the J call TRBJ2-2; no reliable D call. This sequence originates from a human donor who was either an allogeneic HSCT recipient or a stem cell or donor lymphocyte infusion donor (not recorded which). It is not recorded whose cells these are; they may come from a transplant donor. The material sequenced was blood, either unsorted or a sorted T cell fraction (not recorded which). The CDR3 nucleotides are TGTGCCAGCGAGGACGTAACGAACACCGGGGAGCTGTTTTTT. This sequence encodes CASEDVTNTGELFF.